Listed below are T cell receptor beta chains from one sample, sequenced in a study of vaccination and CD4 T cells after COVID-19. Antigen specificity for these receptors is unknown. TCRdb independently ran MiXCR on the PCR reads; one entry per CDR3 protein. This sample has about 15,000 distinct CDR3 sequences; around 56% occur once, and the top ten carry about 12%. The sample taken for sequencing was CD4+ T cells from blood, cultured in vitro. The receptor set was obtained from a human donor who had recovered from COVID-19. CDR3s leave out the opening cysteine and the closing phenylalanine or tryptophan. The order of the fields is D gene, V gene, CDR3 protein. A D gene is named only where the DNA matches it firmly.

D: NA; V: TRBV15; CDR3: ATSRVASSEQY
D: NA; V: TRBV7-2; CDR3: ASSVRQEDTQY
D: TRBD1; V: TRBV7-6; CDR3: ASSSPEEGGQMNPTGELF
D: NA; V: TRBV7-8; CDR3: ASSSTAAGEQF
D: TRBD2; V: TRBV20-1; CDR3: SARDPRGAGVDTQY
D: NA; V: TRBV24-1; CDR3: ATAEGGAGTGHEQF
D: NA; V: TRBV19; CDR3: ASSPAPAPEAF
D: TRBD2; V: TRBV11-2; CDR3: ASRTGLATGELF
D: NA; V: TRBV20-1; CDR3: SARSLPDRSNTGELF
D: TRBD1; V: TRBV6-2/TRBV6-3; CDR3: ASSYHSPGTGGMNTEAF
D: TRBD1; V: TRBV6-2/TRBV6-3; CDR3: ASSYWGTGVPEAF
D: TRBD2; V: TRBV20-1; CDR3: SASRLAGREQY
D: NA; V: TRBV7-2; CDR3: ASSLRLSTDTQY
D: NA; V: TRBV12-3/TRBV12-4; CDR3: ASSLETAANTGELF
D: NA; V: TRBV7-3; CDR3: ASSPPQSTEAF
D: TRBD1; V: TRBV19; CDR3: ASSVPGQGIEAF
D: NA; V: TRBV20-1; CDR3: SARDKGSWGSYLTDTQY
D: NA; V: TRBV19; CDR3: ASRDNYGYT
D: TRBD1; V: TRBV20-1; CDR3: SALDRGQAF
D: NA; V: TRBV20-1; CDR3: SARAPGETQY
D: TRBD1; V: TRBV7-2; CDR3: ASSSAGTGGGYGYT
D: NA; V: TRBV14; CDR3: ASSLKGSGNSPLH
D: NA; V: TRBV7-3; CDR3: ASRRARHDEQF
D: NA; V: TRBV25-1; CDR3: ASSEFSTVATNEKLF
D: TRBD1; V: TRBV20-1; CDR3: SARDQGVGTDTQY
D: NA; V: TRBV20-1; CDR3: SASRGNEKLF
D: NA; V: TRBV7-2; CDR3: ASSPGTPPGNEQF
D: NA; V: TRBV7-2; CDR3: ASSFRRDSDTQY
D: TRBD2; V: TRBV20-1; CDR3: SARGALAAGSSYEQY
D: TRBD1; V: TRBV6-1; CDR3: ASRSGTGGNEQF
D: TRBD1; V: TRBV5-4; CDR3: ASSFRDRGAYEQY
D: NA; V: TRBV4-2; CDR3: ASSQMQGRGNTIY
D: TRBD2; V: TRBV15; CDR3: AVGLAGAGEETQY
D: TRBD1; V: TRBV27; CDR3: ASSAKWTGGNQPQH
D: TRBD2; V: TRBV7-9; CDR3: ASSLSGLAGGSEQY
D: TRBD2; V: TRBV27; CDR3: ASTLRTSRGTGELF
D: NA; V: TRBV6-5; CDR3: ASSYSHREPYEQY
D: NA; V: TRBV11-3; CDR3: ASSLEGDLREQY
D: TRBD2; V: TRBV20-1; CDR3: SARQRLAANTGELF
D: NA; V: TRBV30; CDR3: AWKSTANNEQF
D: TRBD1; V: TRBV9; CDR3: ASSPVDRGLTYT
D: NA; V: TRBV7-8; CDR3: ASSLEVYEQY
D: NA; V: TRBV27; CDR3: ASSFGVGRGETQY
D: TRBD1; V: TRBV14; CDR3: ASSHAGGLLPSLNMNTEAF
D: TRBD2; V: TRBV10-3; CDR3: ATGQLAGARAYEQY
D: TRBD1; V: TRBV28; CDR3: ASSFSGGRHEPQH
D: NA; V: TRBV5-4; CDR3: ASSLERNSGTDTQY
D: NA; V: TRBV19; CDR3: ASSPKTWVNTEAF